The present entry profiles one T cell receptor (beta chain) with its context. CDR3 length: 14 amino acids. Per germline, CDR1 MNHEY and CDR2 SVGAGI. V shed 7 bases and J shed 9 bases, with 19 bases lying between them. All exposed participants met a person with COVID-19 within 2 weeks before entering the study. This entry belongs to a study of blood T cell repertoires in COVID-19. Study-level information: The United States, Italy and Spain provided the acute and convalescent COVID-19 samples. Sample material is recorded as cDNA or gDNA derived from T cells, B-cell-depleted T cells, or PBMCs.

Per the study methods: Reference gene primer amplification in the assay estimated nucleated cell counts. Profiled with immunoSEQ multiplex PCR; TCRdb holds only in-frame clones, not every one. That table furnishes V, J and clone size, whereas the DNA furnished D and trimming. Altogether a few hundred thousand clones are present, around nine tenths being singletons, with the ten largest covering approximately 1%. The chain links TRBV6-5 to TRBJ2-1; tentatively, D is TRBD2 (6 bases). The sequence was collected from a woman in her twenties or thirties who had been exposed to COVID-19. Sequences were obtained from PBMCs or T cells enriched from blood (not recorded which). CDR3 nucleotide sequence: TGTGCCAGCACCCCCCGCGCTAGCGAAAGTGAGCAGTTCTTC. It encodes CASTPRASESEQFF.